These T cell receptor beta chains were read from a single sample in a study of CD8 T cells in Susac syndrome. From the immunoSEQ multiplex PCR reads, TCRdb called clonotypes with MiXCR, one entry per CDR3 protein. The table shows roughly 180,000 distinct CDR3 sequences, with just under 95% occurring only once. The sample was CD4+ T cells from PBMCs. Receptor source: a human donor in good health. CDR3s include the opening cysteine and the closing phenylalanine or tryptophan. D genes are given only for firm matches. Clone sizes are given selectively: once, few, many, or a class where the clone is expanded.

>NA|TRBJ2-1|NA|TRBV18
TGTGCCAGCTCACCAATGGCCGACAATGAGCAGTTCTTC
CASSPMADNEQFF
>NA|TRBJ1-1|NA|TRBV5-1
TGCGCCAGCAGCTTGGAGAGGGACACTGAAGCTTTCTTT
CASSLERDTEAFF
>NA|TRBJ1-2|NA|TRBV3-1
TGTGCCAGCCGGCAGGGTTATGGCTACACCTTC
CASRQGYGYTF
>TRBD1|TRBJ1-2|NA|TRBV5-1
TGCGCCAGCAGCCCAACCGGGACAGGGGGCCTAGACTACACCTTC
CASSPTGTGGLDYTF
>NA|TRBJ1-2|NA|TRBV7-9
TGTGCCAGCAGCTTATGGACAGATACTAACTATGGCTACACCTTC
CASSLWTDTNYGYTF
>TRBD1|TRBJ2-1|NA|TRBV18
TGTGCCAGCTCACCAACGGGACAGGTTCTCTACAATGAGCAGTTCTTC
CASSPTGQVLYNEQFF
>TRBD2|TRBJ2-3|NA|TRBV29-1
TGCAGCGGCGGGGGTAGCGGGGGGCTCGATACGCAGTATTTT
CSGGGSGGLDTQYF
>NA|TRBJ2-7|NA|TRBV10-3
TGTGCCATCAGTGAACAAAGCTACGAGCAGTACTTC
CAISEQSYEQYF
>TRBD1|TRBJ1-2|NA|TRBV11-2
TGTGCCAGCAGCCGCGGACAGGGGGCGCATGGCTACACCTTC
CASSRGQGAHGYTF
>TRBD1|TRBJ1-5|NA|TRBV30
TGTGCCTGGAGTCGGACAGGCGGTCAGCCCCAGCATTTT
CAWSRTGGQPQHF
>TRBD1|TRBJ1-5|NA|TRBV9
TGTGCCAGCAGCACGACAGGGAGCGGGCCCCAGCATTTT
CASSTTGSGPQHF
>NA|TRBJ2-1|NA|TRBV7-2
TGTGCCAGTAGACAGGGACTCGACAATGAGCAGTTCTTC
CASRQGLDNEQFF
>NA|TRBJ2-6|NA|TRBV28
TGTGCCAGCAGTTTATGGACTCCTGGGGGCTCTGGGGCCAACGTCCTGACTTTC
CASSLWTPGGSGANVLTF
>NA|TRBJ2-7|NA|TRBV20-1
TGCAGTGCTAGTGGGCCTACAGGTCGAGCCTACGAGCAGTACTTC
CSASGPTGRAYEQYF
>NA|TRBJ2-7|once|TRBV6-5
TGTGCCAGCATCCCACGAGGTCTCCACGAGCAGTACTTC
CASIPRGLHEQYF
>TRBD1|TRBJ2-1|NA|TRBV24-1
TGTGCCACCAGTGATGCCGTGGACAGGTCCGATGAGCAGTTCTTC
CATSDAVDRSDEQFF
>TRBD1|TRBJ2-5|NA|TRBV20-1
TGCAGTCCAGAGGACAGGGAAGGGACCCAGTACTTC
CSPEDREGTQYF
>TRBD1|TRBJ1-5|NA|TRBV12-3/TRBV12-4
TGTGCCAGCAGAGCGGGACAGGGACGCAATCAGCCCCAGCATTTT
CASRAGQGRNQPQHF
>TRBD2|TRBJ2-1|NA|TRBV7-9
TGTGCCAGCAGCCATAGCGGGGGGTACAATGAGCAGTTCTTC
CASSHSGGYNEQFF
>TRBD2|TRBJ2-1|NA|TRBV20-1
TGCAGTGCTAGAGGGACTAGCGGGGGAAATGAGCAGTTCTTC
CSARGTSGGNEQFF
>NA|TRBJ2-1|NA|TRBV7-2
TGTGCCAGCAGCCCCTGGGGGGACAATGAGCAGTTCTTC
CASSPWGDNEQFF
>TRBD2|TRBJ2-5|NA|TRBV12-3/TRBV12-4
TGTGCCAGCAGTTTAGGAGGACTAGCGGGGGGATCGGCCCAGTACTTC
CASSLGGLAGGSAQYF
>NA|TRBJ1-1|NA|TRBV11-3
TGTGCCAGCAGCTCGCGCCGGGGGACTGAAGCTTTCTTT
CASSSRRGTEAFF
>TRBD2|TRBJ2-7|NA|TRBV3-1
TGTGCCAGCAGCCTCCGCGGGGCGGGGGACCACGAGCAGTACTTC
CASSLRGAGDHEQYF
>NA|TRBJ1-5|NA|TRBV20-1
TGCAGTGCTAGAGGCTACAGGGACCAGCCCCAGCATTTT
CSARGYRDQPQHF
>NA|TRBJ2-7|NA|TRBV6-2/TRBV6-3
TGTGCCAGCAGTTACTCGATGCTGACCTACGAGCAGTACTTC
CASSYSMLTYEQYF
>NA|TRBJ2-7|NA|TRBV3-1
TGTGCCAGCAGCCACAGGTGGGAGGCCTACGAGCAGTACTTC
CASSHRWEAYEQYF
>NA|TRBJ2-1|NA|TRBV7-2
TGTGCCAGCAGCTTAGCAGCGCTCTCCTACAATGAGCAGTTCTTC
CASSLAALSYNEQFF
>NA|TRBJ2-2|NA|TRBV4-3
TGCGCCAGCAGCCGCCTCCCGGGATCCGCCGGGGAGCTGTTTTTT
CASSRLPGSAGELFF